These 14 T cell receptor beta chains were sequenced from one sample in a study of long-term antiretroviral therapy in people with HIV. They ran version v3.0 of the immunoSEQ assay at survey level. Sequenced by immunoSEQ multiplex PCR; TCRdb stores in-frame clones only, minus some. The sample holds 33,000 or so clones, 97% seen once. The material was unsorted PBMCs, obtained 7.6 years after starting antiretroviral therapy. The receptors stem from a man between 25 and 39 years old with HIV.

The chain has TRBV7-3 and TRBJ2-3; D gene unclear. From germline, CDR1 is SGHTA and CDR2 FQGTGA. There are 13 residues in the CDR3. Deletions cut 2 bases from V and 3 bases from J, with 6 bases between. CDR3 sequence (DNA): TGTGCCAGCAGCTTAGCCTATACAGATACGCAGTATTTT. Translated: CASSLAYTDTQYF.

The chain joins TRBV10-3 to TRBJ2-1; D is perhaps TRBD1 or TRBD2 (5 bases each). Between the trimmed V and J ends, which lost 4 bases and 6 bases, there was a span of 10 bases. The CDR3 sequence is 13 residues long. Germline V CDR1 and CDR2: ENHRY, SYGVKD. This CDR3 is CAISVRGTNEQFF. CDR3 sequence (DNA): TGTGCCATCAGTGTGAGGGGAACCAATGAGCAGTTCTTC.

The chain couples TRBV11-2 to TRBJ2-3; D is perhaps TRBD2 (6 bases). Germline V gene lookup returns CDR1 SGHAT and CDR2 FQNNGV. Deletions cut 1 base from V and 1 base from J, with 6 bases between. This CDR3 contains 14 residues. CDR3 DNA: TGTGCCAGCAGCTTAGGGGGGGGCACAGATACGCAGTATTTT. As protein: CASSLGGGTDTQYF.

DNA for the CDR3: TGTGCCAGCAGCTTAGCGGGACTAGTAGGCTACGAGCAGTACTTC. Its translation is CASSLAGLVGYEQYF. V and J are TRBV7-8 and TRBJ2-7; 8 bases match TRBD2. V lost 0 bases and J lost 3; bases outside the gene matches: 4. This CDR3 contains 15 residues. Per the germline V gene, CDR1 is SGHVS and CDR2 is FQNEAQ.

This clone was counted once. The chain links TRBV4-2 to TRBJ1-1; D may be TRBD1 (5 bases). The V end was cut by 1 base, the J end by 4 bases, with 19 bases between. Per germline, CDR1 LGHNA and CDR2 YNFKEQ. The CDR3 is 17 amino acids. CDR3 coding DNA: TGTGCCAGCAGCCAAGCGGATGAGGGCCACGGGGGCACTGAAGCTTTCTTT. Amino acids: CASSQADEGHGGTEAFF.

CDR3 DNA sequence: TGTGCCAGCAGTTCAAGGGTTAGTGAAAAACTGTTTTTT. This gives the protein CASSSRVSEKLFF. The rearrangement joins TRBV6-5 to TRBJ1-4; D call uncertain. This CDR3 spans 13 amino acids. Looked up from germline, CDR1 is MNHEY and CDR2 is SVGAGI. The V gene lost 4 bases and the J gene lost 7 bases, with 10 bases spanning the gap.

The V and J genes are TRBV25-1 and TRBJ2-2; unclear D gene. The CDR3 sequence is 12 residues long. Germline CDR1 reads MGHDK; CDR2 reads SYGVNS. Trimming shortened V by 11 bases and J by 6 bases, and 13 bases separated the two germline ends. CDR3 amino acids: CASEIFAGELFF. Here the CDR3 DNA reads TGTGCCTCGGAGATCTTCGCCGGGGAGCTGTTTTTT.

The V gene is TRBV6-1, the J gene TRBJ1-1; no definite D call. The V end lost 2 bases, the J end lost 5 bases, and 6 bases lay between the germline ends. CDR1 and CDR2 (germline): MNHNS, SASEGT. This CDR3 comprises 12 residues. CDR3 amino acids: CASSERGTEAFF. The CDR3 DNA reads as TGTGCCAGCAGTGAACGGGGAACTGAAGCTTTCTTT.

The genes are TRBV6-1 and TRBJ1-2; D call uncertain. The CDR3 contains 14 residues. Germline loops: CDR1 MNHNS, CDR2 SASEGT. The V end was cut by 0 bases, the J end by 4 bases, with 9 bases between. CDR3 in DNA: TGTGCCAGCAGTGAAGCGCCATACGTCTATGGCTACACCTTC. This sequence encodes CASSEAPYVYGYTF.

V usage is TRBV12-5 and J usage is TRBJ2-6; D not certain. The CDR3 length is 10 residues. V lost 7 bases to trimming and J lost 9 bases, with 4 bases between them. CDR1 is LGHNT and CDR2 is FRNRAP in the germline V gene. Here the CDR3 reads CASAYNVLTF. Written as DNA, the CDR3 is TGTGCTAGTGCCTACAACGTCCTGACTTTC.

The CDR3, as DNA: TGTGCCATCAGTGCCGACAGTAACACTGAAGCTTTCTTT. Translated, it gives CAISADSNTEAFF. The chain combines TRBV10-3 with TRBJ1-1, with D possibly matching TRBD1 (5 bases). Germline lookup yields CDR1 ENHRY and CDR2 SYGVKD. The CDR3 length is 13 residues. Trimming stripped 4 bases from V and 2 bases from J, with 8 bases between.

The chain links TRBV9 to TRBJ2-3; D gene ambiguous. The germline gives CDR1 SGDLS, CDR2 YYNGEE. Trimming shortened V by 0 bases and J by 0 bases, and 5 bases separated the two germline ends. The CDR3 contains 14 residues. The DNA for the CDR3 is TGTGCCAGCAGCGTAGGGCCTAGCACAGATACGCAGTATTTT. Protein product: CASSVGPSTDTQYF.

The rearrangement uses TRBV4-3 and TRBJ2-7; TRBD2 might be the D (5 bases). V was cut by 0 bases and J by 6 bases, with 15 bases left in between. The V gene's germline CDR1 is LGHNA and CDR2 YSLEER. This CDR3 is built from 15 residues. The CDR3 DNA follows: TGCGCCAGCAGCCAAGACCAAGGTGGAGGCCTCGAGCAGTACTTC. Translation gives CASSQDQGGGLEQYF.

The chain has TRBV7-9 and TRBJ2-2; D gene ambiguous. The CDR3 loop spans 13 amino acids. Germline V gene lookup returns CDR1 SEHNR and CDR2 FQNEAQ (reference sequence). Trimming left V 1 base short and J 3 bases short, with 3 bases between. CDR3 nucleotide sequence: TGTGCCAGCAGCTTAGGAGACACCGGGGAGCTGTTTTTT. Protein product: CASSLGDTGELFF.